This T cell receptor beta chain appears in the sequencing data of a study of cytomegalovirus exposure and HLA in healthy donors. The CDR3 is 15 residues long. Germline CDR1 is SGHVS and CDR2 is FNYEAQ. The V gene lost 1 base and the J gene lost 3 bases, with 9 bases spanning the gap. Clones were read by immunoSEQ multiplex PCR, and TCRdb kept only the in-frame ones, dropping some. The table has 200,000 to 250,000 clones, approximately 88% seen once; the top ten hold around 15%. General study points: Rarity held for most TCR sequences, but there were some public TCRs that occurred in many donors.

Points on this clone: The antigen is not known.

The material sequenced was PBMCs. The chain combines TRBV7-6 with TRBJ1-4, with D hard to call. The receptor comes from a young woman in good health and CMV-seropositive. The CDR3 sequence: CASSLGLGPNEKLFF. The CDR3 bases are TGTGCCAGCAGCTTAGGGTTAGGACCTAATGAAAAACTGTTTTTT.